The source of this T cell receptor (beta chain) is a study of T cell responses to AZD1222 COVID-19 vaccine. Here immunoSEQ multiplex PCR was the method, and the copy in TCRdb shows in-frame clones only, minus some. Found here are some 130,000 clones, more than 85% of them singletons; the top ten hold roughly 3.1%. The CDR3 runs 13 residues. Germline V gene sequence: CDR1 MNHNS, CDR2 SASEGT. Trimming cost V 1 base and J 4 bases, with 8 bases left between them. V is TRBV6-1 and J is TRBJ2-7, with D uncertain. The clonotype originates from an adult in good health. Material: peripheral blood, obtained on day 0 of AZD1222 vaccination. The CDR3 DNA sequence: TGTGCCAGCAGTGAAGGTTACCGGTACGAGCAGTACTTC. Protein product: CASSEGYRYEQYF.